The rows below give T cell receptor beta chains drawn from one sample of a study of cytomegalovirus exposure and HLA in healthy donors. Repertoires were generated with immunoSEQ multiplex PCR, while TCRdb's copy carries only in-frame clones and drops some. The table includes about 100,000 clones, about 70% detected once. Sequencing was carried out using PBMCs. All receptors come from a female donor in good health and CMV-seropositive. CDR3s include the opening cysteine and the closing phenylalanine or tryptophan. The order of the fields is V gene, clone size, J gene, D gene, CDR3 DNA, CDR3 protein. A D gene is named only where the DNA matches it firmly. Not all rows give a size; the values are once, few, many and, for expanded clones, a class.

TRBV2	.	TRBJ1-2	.	TGTGCCAGCACCCCACAGTACTATGGCTACACCTTC	CASTPQYYGYTF
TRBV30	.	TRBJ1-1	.	TGTGCCGGGCCAGGGGTACCCACTGAAGCTTTCTTT	CAGPGVPTEAFF
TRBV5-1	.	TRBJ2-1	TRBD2	TGCGCCAGCAACCCCGGGGGGGGAAATGAGCAGTTCTTC	CASNPGGGNEQFF
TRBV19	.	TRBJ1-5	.	TGTGCCAGTAGGGAGGGTCGGGGGATGCGGCAGCCCCAGCATTTT	CASREGRGMRQPQHF
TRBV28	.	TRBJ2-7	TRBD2	TGTGCCAGCACCGGGACTAGCGGCTCCTACGAGCAGTACTTC	CASTGTSGSYEQYF
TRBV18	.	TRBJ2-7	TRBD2	TGTGCCAGCTCACCTGGCGGACTAGCTGGCTACGAGCAGTACTTC	CASSPGGLAGYEQYF
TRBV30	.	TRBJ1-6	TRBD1	TGTGCCTGGAGCGCAGGCCCCCCGGGACAGGTCCACTTT	CAWSAGPPGQVHF
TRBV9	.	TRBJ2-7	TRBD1	TGTGCCAGCAACCCCTCCGGGACAGGGAACTACGAGCAGTACTTC	CASNPSGTGNYEQYF
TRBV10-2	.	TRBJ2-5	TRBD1	TGCGCCAGCAGTGGCGGCAGGGGGCGAGAGACCCAGTACTTC	CASSGGRGRETQYF
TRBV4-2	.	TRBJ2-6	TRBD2	TGTGCCAGCAGCCAAGAAAGGGGACTAGCCCGCTCTGGGGCCAACGTCCTGACTTTC	CASSQERGLARSGANVLTF
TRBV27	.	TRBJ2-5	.	TGTGCCAGCAGTAGCTGGGCCCCCAGGGAGACCCAGTACTTC	CASSSWAPRETQYF
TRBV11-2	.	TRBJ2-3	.	TGTGCCAGCAGCTTTAACAGGGGCACAGATACGCAGTATTTT	CASSFNRGTDTQYF
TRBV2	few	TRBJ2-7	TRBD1	TGTGCCAGCAGTGTGTTCTGGCGATCGACAGGGACGGACTACGAGCAGTACTTC	CASSVFWRSTGTDYEQYF
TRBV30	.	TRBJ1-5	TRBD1	TGTGCCTTCACGACAGGGGAAAGCAATCAGCCCCAGCATTTT	CAFTTGESNQPQHF
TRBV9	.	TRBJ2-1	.	TGTGCCAGCAGCGCGGACATCTCCTACAATGAGCAGTTCTTC	CASSADISYNEQFF
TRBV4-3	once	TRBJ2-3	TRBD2	TGCGCCAGCAGCCAAGAGGGAAGCGGGGGGGCAACAGATACGCAGTATTTT	CASSQEGSGGATDTQYF
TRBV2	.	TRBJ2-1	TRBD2	TGTGCCAGCAGTATTAGCGGGGGGGCCTCTTTCTATGAGCAGTTCTTC	CASSISGGASFYEQFF
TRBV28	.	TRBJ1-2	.	TGTGCCAGCAGGGGGGGGGCGGACTACTATGGCTACACCTTC	CASRGGADYYGYTF
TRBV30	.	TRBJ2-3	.	TGTGCCTGGAGTAAACGGACTACCTCAGATACGCAGTATTTT	CAWSKRTTSDTQYF
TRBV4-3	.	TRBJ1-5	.	TGCGCCAGCAGCCAAGATTGGAGGGGCAGGCTCAATCAGCCCCAGCATTTT	CASSQDWRGRLNQPQHF
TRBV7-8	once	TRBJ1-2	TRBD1	TGTGCCAGCAGCTTGGGACAGGGGGCCTCTAACTATGGCTACACCTTC	CASSLGQGASNYGYTF
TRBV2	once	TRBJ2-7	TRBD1	TGTGCCAGCAGTGGAAACAGGGGTGGGTCTCTCGAGCAGTACTTC	CASSGNRGGSLEQYF
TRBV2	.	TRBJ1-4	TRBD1	TGTGCCAGCAGAGCGGGACAGGGGGCGACTAATGAAAAACTGTTTTTT	CASRAGQGATNEKLFF
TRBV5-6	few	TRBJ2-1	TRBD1	TGTGCCAGCAGCTTAGGACAGGGCCTGTTCGATGAGCAGTTCTTC	CASSLGQGLFDEQFF